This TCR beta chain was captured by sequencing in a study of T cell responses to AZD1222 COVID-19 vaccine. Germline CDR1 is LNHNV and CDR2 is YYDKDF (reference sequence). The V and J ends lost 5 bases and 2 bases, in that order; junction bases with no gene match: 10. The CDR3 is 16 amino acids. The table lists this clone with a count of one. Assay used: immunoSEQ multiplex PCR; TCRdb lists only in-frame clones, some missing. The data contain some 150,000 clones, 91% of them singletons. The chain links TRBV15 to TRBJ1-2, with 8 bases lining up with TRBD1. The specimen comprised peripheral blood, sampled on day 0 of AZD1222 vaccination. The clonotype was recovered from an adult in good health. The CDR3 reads CATSWRTGLSNYGYTF. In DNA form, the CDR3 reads TGTGCCACCAGCTGGCGGACAGGGCTAAGCAACTATGGCTACACCTTC.